The 15 T cell receptor beta chains listed next were all sequenced from one sample in a study of blood T cell repertoires in COVID-19. TCRdb's table, derived via immunoSEQ multiplex PCR, lists solely in-frame clones and lacks some. The sample has just over 150,000 clones, roughly 88% seen once. Sequenced input: PBMCs or T cells enriched from blood (not recorded which). Receptors were obtained from a woman aged 50 to 60 who had recovered from COVID-19.

V is TRBV6-5 and J is TRBJ2-7; D perhaps matches TRBD2 (6 bases). CDR3 length: 15 amino acids. The ends were cut back, 6 bases at V and 2 bases at J, with 17 bases in the middle. Germline lookup yields CDR1 MNHEY and CDR2 SVGAGI. The CDR3 reads CASRPEAGNPYEQYF. CDR3 DNA sequence: TGTGCCAGCAGGCCTGAGGCGGGGAACCCCTACGAGCAGTACTTC.

The CDR3 DNA sequence: TGTGCCAGCAGCCCCCCGAAGGGGGCGCGTTCTGTGACTGAAGCTTTCTTT. This translates into CASSPPKGARSVTEAFF. The chain has TRBV5-4 and TRBJ1-1, with 7 bases aligning to TRBD1. The CDR3 is 17 amino acids. The V segment lost 4 bases and the J segment 5 bases; nucleotides outside the gene matches: 17. CDR1 SGHNT and CDR2 YYREEE come from the germline V gene (reference sequence).

The CDR3 sequence: CASSKLGLAGGERSYNEQFF. DNA for the CDR3: TGTGCCAGCAGCAAATTAGGACTAGCGGGGGGGGAGCGCTCCTACAATGAGCAGTTCTTC. This chain connects TRBV11-3 to TRBJ2-1; 15 bases fit TRBD2. The junction had 11 bases not matched to a gene; V was cut back by 5 bases and J by 0 bases. The CDR3 length is 20 residues. The V gene's germline CDR1 is SGHNT and CDR2 YENEEA.

The chain carries TRBV7-2 and TRBJ1-2; maybe TRBD1 (5 bases). The CDR3 is made up of 16 amino acids. CDR1 and CDR2 from the germline V gene are SGHTA and FQGNSA. V lost 5 bases to trimming and J lost 2 bases, with 18 bases between them. The CDR3 DNA reads TGTGCCAGCAGCAAGATCACCGGGCAGGGAAACTATGGCTACACCTTC. It specifies CASSKITGQGNYGYTF.

CDR3 in DNA: TGTGCCAGTAGTCGACGGACAGGGGTCGGTTGGCCAGATACGCAGTATTTT. Translating it yields CASSRRTGVGWPDTQYF. The chain has TRBV19 and TRBJ2-3; the match to TRBD1 covers 9 bases. The trim removed 5 bases at V and 4 bases at J, leaving 13 bases unmatched. The CDR3 has 17 residues. Germline V lookup: CDR1 LNHDA, CDR2 SQIVND (reference sequence).

This chain links TRBV7-2 with TRBJ1-1; tentatively, D is TRBD1 (6 bases). Trimming left V 8 bases short and J 1 base short, with 11 bases between. This CDR3 is 13 amino acids long. Germline assignment: CDR1 SGHTA and CDR2 FQGNSA. Written as DNA, the CDR3 is TGTGCCAGCCACAGGGACCCGAACACTGAAGCTTTCTTT. It yields the protein CASHRDPNTEAFF.

A single count supports this clone. V and J are TRBV6-5 and TRBJ1-1; 10 bases are a match to TRBD1. Germline loops: CDR1 MNHEY, CDR2 SVGAGI. V dropped 6 bases and J dropped 5; count of bases not matched to a gene: 9. CDR3 size: 15 residues. In DNA form, the CDR3 reads TGTGCCAGCAGGCGATCCGGGACAGGGGCGACTGAAGCTTTCTTT. Translated: CASRRSGTGATEAFF.

The chain links TRBV7-2 to TRBJ2-1; 13 bases align to TRBD2. The CDR3 length is 14 residues. Germline-derived CDR1 and CDR2 are SGHTA and FQGNSA. The trim removed 6 bases at V and 9 bases at J, leaving 5 bases unmatched. The CDR3 protein is CASRAGLAGVEQFF. CDR3 nucleotide sequence: TGTGCCAGCAGAGCCGGACTAGCGGGGGTTGAGCAGTTCTTC.

The V and J genes are TRBV5-1 and TRBJ2-7; TRBD1 matches at 7 bases. This CDR3 has 13 residues. J lost 3 bases, V lost 4 bases, and 4 bases had no gene match. Per germline, CDR1 SGHRS and CDR2 YFSETQ. In DNA form, the CDR3 reads TGCGCCAGCAGCCCAAGGGACAGCTACGAGCAGTACTTC. Residues: CASSPRDSYEQYF.

V is TRBV7-9 and J is TRBJ1-1; D possibly corresponds to TRBD1 (5 bases). The V end lost 1 base, the J end lost 0 bases, and 9 bases lay between the germline ends. The CDR3 consists of 15 residues. CDR1 and CDR2 from the germline V gene are SEHNR and FQNEAQ (reference sequence). CDR3 DNA sequence: TGTGCCAGCAGCTTAGGTGGGGGGGTGAACACTGAAGCTTTCTTT. This encodes CASSLGGGVNTEAFF.

J is TRBJ1-1 and V is TRBV5-4; TRBD1 matches at 7 bases. Per the germline V gene, CDR1 is SGHNT and CDR2 is YYREEE (reference sequence). This CDR3 comprises 17 residues. J was trimmed by 1 base and V by 4 bases; bases with no gene match: 13. In DNA form, the CDR3 reads TGTGCCAGCAGCCGGACAGGTCGGGGCGGATGGAACACTGAAGCTTTCTTT. Its translation is CASSRTGRGGWNTEAFF.

The chain couples TRBV6-5 to TRBJ1-4; D is undetermined. The CDR3 is 15 amino acids. The V gene lost 3 bases and the J gene lost 4 bases, with 12 bases spanning the gap. Germline loops: CDR1 MNHEY, CDR2 SVGAGI. The chain's CDR3 is CASSYLSPGNEKLFF. CDR3 nucleotides: TGTGCCAGCAGTTATCTGAGTCCGGGTAATGAAAAACTGTTTTTT.

V is TRBV29-1 and J is TRBJ2-7; TRBD1 might be the D (6 bases). The CDR3 is made up of 12 amino acids. Trimming pared 7 bases from V and 0 bases from J, leaving 10 bases between. Germline V lookup: CDR1 SQVTM, CDR2 ANQGSEA. For the CDR3, the DNA is TGCAGCGGACGGACAGCCTCCTACGAGCAGTACTTC. Translation gives CSGRTASYEQYF.

The chain links TRBV5-5 to TRBJ2-7; no reliable D call. Trimming shortened V by 1 base and J by 3 bases, and 11 bases separated the two germline ends. The CDR3 is 14 amino acids. CDR1 and CDR2 from the germline V gene are SGHKS and YYEKEE (reference sequence). This chain's CDR3 is CASSLRLSHYEQYF. The CDR3 DNA is TGTGCCAGCAGCTTGAGACTTTCACACTACGAGCAGTACTTC.

This CDR3 is CASSLPGPRDNEQFF. The CDR3 coding sequence is TGTGCCAGCAGCTTGCCTGGCCCGCGGGACAATGAGCAGTTCTTC. The V and J genes are TRBV5-4 and TRBJ2-1; perhaps TRBD2 as D (5 bases). CDR3 length: 15 amino acids. Trimming pared 1 base from V and 5 bases from J, leaving 13 bases between. Germline V lookup: CDR1 SGHNT, CDR2 YYREEE (reference sequence).